This T cell receptor beta chain was recorded in a study of T cell responses to AZD1222 COVID-19 vaccine. It was second doses at about 4 or about 12 weeks that were pooled. Study results and limitations: Unmutated variant regions are reportedly targeted by nearly half of spike-specific TCRs. Clonal diversity may have been underestimated in mostly white British donors.

This CDR3 contains 15 residues. The germline V gene has CDR1 LNHDA and CDR2 SQIVND (reference sequence). V was cut by 4 bases and J by 5 bases, with 17 bases left in between. Assay: immunoSEQ multiplex PCR; the TCRdb copy retains only in-frame clones and omits some. The data hold some 99,000 clones, with approximately 91% observed a single time. In the case of this clone: Antigen specificity is unknown.

The TCR was taken from an adult who received the AZD1222 COVID-19 vaccine. This chain joins TRBV19 and TRBJ1-2, with no clear D. The material was peripheral blood, obtained 28 days after the second AZD1222 dose. The CDR3, as DNA: TGTGCCAGTAGTACCCCCGGCAGCCTCGGGTATGGCTACACCTTC. The encoded protein is CASSTPGSLGYGYTF.